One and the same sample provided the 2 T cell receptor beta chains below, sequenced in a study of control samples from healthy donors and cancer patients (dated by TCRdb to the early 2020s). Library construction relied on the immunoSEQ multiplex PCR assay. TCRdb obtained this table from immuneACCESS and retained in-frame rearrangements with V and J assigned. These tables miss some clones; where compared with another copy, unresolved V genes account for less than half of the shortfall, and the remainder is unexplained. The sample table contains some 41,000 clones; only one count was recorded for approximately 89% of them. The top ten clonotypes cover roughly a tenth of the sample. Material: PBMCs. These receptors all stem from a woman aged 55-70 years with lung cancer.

CDR3 sequence reads: CASRRSMQETQYF. CDR3 nucleotides: TGTGCCAGCAGGAGGTCAATGCAAGAGACCCAGTACTTC. J is TRBJ2-5 and V is TRBV12-3 or TRBV12-4; D is unclear. CDR3 size: 13 residues. V lost 6 bases and J lost 2, with 10 bases in between.

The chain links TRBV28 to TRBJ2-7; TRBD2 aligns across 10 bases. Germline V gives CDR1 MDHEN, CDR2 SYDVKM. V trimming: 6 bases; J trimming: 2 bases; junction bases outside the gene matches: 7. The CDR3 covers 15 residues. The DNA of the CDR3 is TGTGCCAGCAGGCTTATAGCGGGGGGAACCTACGAGCAGTACTTC. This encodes CASRLIAGGTYEQYF.